Listed here are 15 T cell receptor beta chains from one sample, sequenced in a study of CD8 T cells in Susac syndrome. Random hexamers were used to reverse transcribe about 0.5 to 1 ug of RNA. TCRdb reanalysed the immunoSEQ multiplex PCR reads using MiXCR and keeps one entry per CDR3 protein. The sample includes 300,000 or so distinct CDR3 sequences, approximately 90% of them seen just once. Input material: CD4+ T cells from PBMCs. These receptors were taken from a human donor with multiple sclerosis.

In its sample, this clonotype was seen a few times. V usage is TRBV12-3 or TRBV12-4 and J usage is TRBJ2-7; 7 nucleotides agree with TRBD2. V was pared by 8 bases and J by 2 bases, with 3 bases of the junction left unmatched. There are 12 residues in the CDR3. The CDR3 reads CASGRGAYEQYF. In nucleotides, the CDR3 is TGTGCCAGCGGCCGGGGGGCCTACGAGCAGTACTTC.

This clonotype was seen only once. This chain uses TRBV20-1 with TRBJ2-7; D tentatively fits TRBD1 or TRBD2 (5 bases each). The CDR3 is 12 residues long. The germline V gene encodes CDR1 DFQATT and CDR2 SNEGSKA (reference sequence). V was cut by 8 bases and J by 2 bases, with 13 bases left in between. The DNA of the CDR3 is TGCAGTACCCGGGACGGGACCTACGAGCAGTACTTC. As protein: CSTRDGTYEQYF.

V and J are TRBV27 and TRBJ2-5, with 10 positions matching TRBD2. CDR1 is MNHEY, CDR2 SMNVEV, per germline (reference sequence). Trimming cost V 7 bases and J 4 bases; bases outside gene matches: 15. The CDR3 is 17 residues long. CDR3 amino acids: CASKKRWTSGQLETQYF. The CDR3 bases are TGTGCCAGCAAAAAACGTTGGACTAGCGGCCAATTAGAGACCCAGTACTTC.

The chain has TRBV3-1 and TRBJ2-2; D remains unclear. CDR1 and CDR2 (germline): LGHDT, YNNKEL (reference sequence). Trimming took off 3 bases at V and 5 bases at J, with 16 bases between the two ends. The CDR3 contains 16 residues. In DNA form, the CDR3 reads TGTGCCAGCAGCCAGGAAATAAATATCGGAACCGGGGAGCTGTTTTTT. Amino acids: CASSQEINIGTGELFF. Complete variable domain (other parts from reference TRBV3-1 and TRBJ2-2): DTAVSQTPKYLVTQMGNDKSIKCEQNLGHDTMYWYKQDSKKFLKIMFSYNNKELIINETVPNRFSPKSPDKAHLNLHINSLELGDSAVYFCASSQEINIGTGELFFGEGSRLTVL.

The V gene is TRBV19, the J gene TRBJ1-1, with D unclear. This CDR3 has 14 amino acids. Germline CDR1 LNHDA, CDR2 SQIVND (reference sequence). V gave up 1 base and J gave up 0 bases, with 6 bases separating them. The CDR3, as DNA: TGTGCCAGTAGTATAGCCGGAATGAACACTGAAGCTTTCTTT. It yields the protein CASSIAGMNTEAFF.

This chain joins TRBV9 and TRBJ1-6; D call uncertain. Between the trimmed V and J ends, which lost 0 bases and 9 bases, there was a span of 7 bases. The CDR3 consists of 13 residues. Looked up from germline, CDR1 is SGDLS and CDR2 is YYNGEE. The CDR3 region has the DNA TGTGCCAGCAGCGTAGGTGCACCTTCACCCCTCCACTTT. It translates to CASSVGAPSPLHF. The full variable domain, in which reference TRBV9 and TRBJ1-6 provide the parts outside the CDR3, is DSGVTQTPKHLITATGQRVTLRCSPRSGDLSVYWYQQSLDQGLQFLIQYYNGEERAKGNILERFSAQQFPDLHSELNLSSLELGDSALYFCASSVGAPSPLHFGNGTRLTVT.

The chain carries TRBV29-1 and TRBJ2-7, with D maybe TRBD1 (5 bases). CDR1 is SQVTM and CDR2 is ANQGSEA in the germline V gene. Trimming cost V 6 bases and J 3 bases, with 18 bases left between them. CDR3 length equals 14 residues. As DNA, the CDR3 is TGCAGCGTCGTATCAACAGGTGGTGGCTACGAGCAGTACTTC. Its translation: CSVVSTGGGYEQYF.

The V call is TRBV5-1, the J call TRBJ2-3; no definite D call. The CDR3 totals 15 residues. CDR1 is SGHRS, CDR2 YFSETQ, per germline. V was clipped by 2 bases and J by 0 bases, with 10 bases between them. The DNA for the CDR3 is TGCGCCAGCAGCTTCTGGCCAGGAAGCACAGATACGCAGTATTTT. Protein: CASSFWPGSTDTQYF.

The chain recombines TRBV5-1 with TRBJ2-7, with D tentatively TRBD1 (5 bases). V was shortened by 5 bases and J by 4 bases, with 22 bases between the two germline ends. The germline CDR1 and CDR2 sequences are SGHRS and YFSETQ. CDR3 length: 16 amino acids. The CDR3 nucleotides read TGCGCCAGCAGTCCCAACGAACCCCCGGCAGGGTACGAGCAGTACTTC. Amino acids: CASSPNEPPAGYEQYF.

This clonotype is a singleton in its sample. CDR3: CASSEARTDAITKQYF. The DNA of the CDR3 is TGTGCCAGCAGTGAAGCACGGACCGATGCCATTACGAAGCAGTACTTC. The rearrangement links TRBV2 to TRBJ2-7; D not certain. The germline V gene has CDR1 SNHLY and CDR2 FYNNEI. V was cut by 0 bases and J by 8 bases, with 20 bases left in between. The CDR3 is 16 residues long. The whole variable domain, remainder taken from reference TRBV2 and TRBJ2-7, is EPEVTQTPSHQVTQMGQEVILRCVPISNHLYFYWYRQILGQKVEFLVSFYNNEISEKSEIFDDQFSVERPDGSNFTLKIRSTKLEDSAMYFCASSEARTDAITKQYFGPGTRLTVT.

The chain combines TRBV4-1 with TRBJ2-1; weak D call: TRBD1 (5 bases). The V end lost 6 bases, the J end lost 12 bases, and 21 bases lay between the germline ends. Germline CDR1 MGHRA, CDR2 YSYEKL. The CDR3 contains 14 residues. The DNA for the CDR3 is TGCGCCAGCAGGGACACGACAGCCGCCTTGGGGCAGTTCTTC. This gives the protein CASRDTTAALGQFF.

The gene calls are TRBV6-5 and TRBJ2-3; 10 nucleotides align to TRBD2. J gave up 6 bases and V 3 bases, and 12 bases lay outside the gene matches. CDR3 length equals 17 residues. Germline V gene data show CDR1 as MNHEY and CDR2 as SVGAGI. The DNA of the CDR3 is TGTGCCAGCAGTTATCAAGGTGGCAGCGGGGGGGCCGATACGCAGTATTTT. This translates into CASSYQGGSGGADTQYF.

V usage is TRBV5-4 and J usage is TRBJ2-4; D is possibly TRBD2 (5 bases). The CDR3 length is 14 residues. Trimming stripped 4 bases from V and 8 bases from J, with 16 bases between. Germline assignment: CDR1 SGHNT and CDR2 YYREEE (reference sequence). CDR3 in DNA: TGTGCCAGCAGCCCCCGGACTTCACCAGACATTCAGTACTTC. It encodes CASSPRTSPDIQYF. Full variable domain (rest looked up from reference TRBV5-4 and TRBJ2-4): ETGVTQSPTHLIKTRGQQVTLRCSSQSGHNTVSWYQQALGQGPQFIFQYYREEENGRGNFPPRFSGLQFPNYSSELNVNALELDDSALYLCASSPRTSPDIQYFGAGTRLSVL.

The V call is TRBV15, the J call TRBJ2-3; D remains unclear. CDR3 length: 13 residues. V was pared by 0 bases and J by 6 bases, with 7 bases between. The germline V gene encodes CDR1 LNHNV and CDR2 YYDKDF (reference sequence). CDR3 loop: CATSRDRPDTQYF. The DNA for the CDR3 is TGTGCCACCAGCAGAGATCGCCCGGATACGCAGTATTTT.

CDR3 DNA sequence: TGTGCCAGCTCACCCACCCGGCAGGTTGAAGCTTTCTTT. Amino acid sequence: CASSPTRQVEAFF. J is TRBJ1-1 and V is TRBV18; D remains ambiguous. CDR3 length: 13 amino acids. Per the germline V gene, CDR1 is KGHSH and CDR2 is LQKENI. The V end lost 3 bases, the J end lost 7 bases, and 12 bases lay between the germline ends.